The present TCR beta chain was sequenced within a study of T cell responses to AZD1222 COVID-19 vaccine. To note about this clone: Its matching antigen is unknown.

Sequenced by immunoSEQ multiplex PCR; TCRdb stores in-frame clones only, minus some. The sample has about 40,000 clones; approximately 85% are singletons. The germline CDR1 and CDR2 sequences are MNHEY and SVGAGI. This CDR3 region has 12 residues. Deletions cut 0 bases from V and 11 bases from J, with 10 bases between. General observations from the study: Along spike, vaccine-associated CD4 TCRs were found throughout, with dominance at 160-218 and 743-854. Females made up more of the donors, who were largely white British, and clonal diversity may have come out too low. Rises in breadth and depth of Spike-specific TCRs came after two AZD1222 doses. Of spike-specific TCRs, nearly half reportedly target regions left unmutated in variants.

J is TRBJ1-2 and V is TRBV6-5; the D is unclear. The input for sequencing was peripheral blood, taken 28 days after the second dose of the MenACWY control vaccine. This TCR was sampled from an adult who received the MenACWY meningococcal vaccine as a control. CDR3: CASSYSGGIYTF. Here the CDR3 DNA reads TGTGCCAGCAGTTACTCTGGAGGTATATACACCTTC.